One sample yielded the 19 T cell receptor beta chains listed below, sequenced in a study of response to subunit inactivated influenza vaccine. TCRdb processed the RT-PCR reads anew with MiXCR; each CDR3 protein has one entry. The profile shows 450,000 to 600,000 distinct CDR3 sequences, 16% of them singletons. Material: CD4+ T cells sorted from PBMCs, obtained around 25 months after vaccination. The receptors were sampled from a man aged 50 to 69 who received an inactivated influenza vaccine.

This clonotype was counted a few times. The chain employs TRBV5-1 and TRBJ2-1; D call uncertain. The CDR3 extends over 16 amino acids. Trimming took 0 bases from V and 0 from J, leaving 10 bases between them. Germline V CDR1 and CDR2: SGHRS, YFSETQ. CDR3 loop: CASSLEATSSYNEQFF. The CDR3 DNA follows: TGCGCCAGCAGCTTGGAGGCGACAAGCTCCTACAATGAGCAGTTCTTC.

This rearrangement joins TRBV29-1 to TRBJ2-5; the D gene is possibly TRBD2 (7 bases). The germline gives CDR1 SQVTM, CDR2 ANQGSEA. The CDR3 extends over 13 amino acids. Trimming cost V 6 bases and J 8 bases, with 19 bases left between them. The CDR3 reads CSVAAGAGDTQYF. CDR3 DNA: TGCAGCGTAGCGGCGGGGGCCGGGGATACCCAGTACTTC.

The chain has TRBV5-1 and TRBJ1-4, with a possible D match to TRBD1 (6 bases). V was clipped by 4 bases and J by 8 bases, with 15 bases between them. Germline-derived CDR1 and CDR2 are SGHRS and YFSETQ. The CDR3 sequence is 14 residues long. The CDR3 here is CASSEDAGVEKLFF. The CDR3 bases are TGCGCCAGCAGCGAAGACGCAGGGGTCGAAAAACTGTTTTTT.

The chain links TRBV4-3 to TRBJ2-1; D remains unclear. Germline V gives CDR1 LGHNA, CDR2 YSLEER. The V gene lost 1 base and the J gene lost 9 bases, with 10 bases spanning the gap. The CDR3 is 13 amino acids. DNA for the CDR3: TGCGCCAGCAGCCAAGTACAAACTTCTGAGCAGTTCTTC. As protein: CASSQVQTSEQFF.

This clonotype was counted at least ten times. The rearrangement uses TRBV24-1 and TRBJ2-1, with D hard to call. The CDR3 length is 15 residues. V lost 1 base and J lost 10, with 16 bases in between. CDR1 is KGHDR and CDR2 is SFDVKD in the germline V gene. In DNA form, the CDR3 reads TGTGCCACCAGTGATTTAGTCAGACCGTGGACCGAGCAGTTCTTC. Residues: CATSDLVRPWTEQFF.

The chain has TRBV20-1 and TRBJ2-1; perhaps TRBD2 as D (5 bases). Per the germline V gene, CDR1 is DFQATT and CDR2 is SNEGSKA (reference sequence). The CDR3 totals 15 residues. The V end lost 0 bases, the J end lost 1 base, and 10 bases lay between the germline ends. The chain's CDR3 is CSAREKQRSYNEQFF. CDR3 in DNA: TGCAGTGCTAGAGAAAAACAGCGGTCCTACAATGAGCAGTTCTTC.

This clonotype showed up just once. This chain links TRBV5-1 with TRBJ2-3; D ambiguous. The germline V gene has CDR1 SGHRS and CDR2 YFSETQ. The CDR3 runs to 15 residues. V lost 0 bases, J lost 3 bases, and 11 bases lay in between. The CDR3 loop is CASSLGRLGTDTQYF. The CDR3 nucleotides read TGCGCCAGCAGCTTGGGAAGGTTGGGTACAGATACGCAGTATTTT.

In this sample, this clonotype turned up a few times. The rearrangement joins TRBV12-3 or TRBV12-4 to TRBJ2-4, with D possibly being TRBD1 (6 bases). This CDR3 has 14 residues. Trimming removed 1 base at V and 7 bases at J, with 11 bases between. The chain's CDR3 is CASSLGTVGNIQYF. The CDR3, as DNA: TGTGCCAGCAGTTTAGGGACAGTGGGGAACATTCAGTACTTC.

At least ten counts were recorded for this clonotype. The genes are TRBV11-2 and TRBJ2-1, with D possibly matching TRBD1 (5 bases). V was pared by 2 bases and J by 6 bases, with 17 bases between. Germline V lookup: CDR1 SGHAT, CDR2 FQNNGV. The CDR3 length is 16 residues. The CDR3 loop reads CASSLLSTVLGNEQFF. As DNA, the CDR3 is TGTGCCAGCAGCTTATTATCGACAGTTCTAGGCAATGAGCAGTTCTTC.

This clonotype ranks as medium-sized. The chain recombines TRBV7-2 with TRBJ2-7; D gene ambiguous. The CDR3 contains 13 residues. Germline CDR1 reads SGHTA; CDR2 reads FQGNSA. Trimming stripped 1 base from V and 3 bases from J, with 7 bases between. The CDR3 coding sequence is TGTGCCAGCAGCTTAGGCAGGAGCTACGAGCAGTACTTC. Its translation is CASSLGRSYEQYF.

This chain uses TRBV20-1 with TRBJ2-6; no firm D call. From germline, CDR1 is DFQATT and CDR2 SNEGSKA (reference sequence). V lost 3 bases and J lost 4, with 7 bases in between. CDR3 size: 13 residues. The CDR3 here is CSASASGANVLTF. The CDR3, as DNA: TGCAGTGCTAGTGCTTCGGGGGCCAACGTCCTGACTTTC.

This clonotype was picked up a small number of times. The chain employs TRBV7-2 and TRBJ1-2, with D possibly being TRBD1 (5 bases). V was cut by 2 bases and J by 2 bases, with 15 bases left in between. CDR3 length: 16 amino acids. Germline V lookup: CDR1 SGHTA, CDR2 FQGNSA. The CDR3 reads CASSLSSGDGNYGYTF. The CDR3 nucleotides are TGTGCCAGCAGCTTATCGTCGGGGGATGGGAACTATGGCTACACCTTC.

This chain links TRBV7-6 with TRBJ2-7; maybe TRBD2 (5 bases). The V and J ends lost 5 bases and 10 bases respectively, with 21 bases between them. The germline gives CDR1 SGHVS, CDR2 FNYEAQ. The CDR3 length is 14 residues. The CDR3 sequence is CASSPAAPSQVQYF. CDR3 nucleotide sequence: TGTGCCAGCAGCCCAGCGGCCCCCTCCCAGGTTCAGTACTTC.

This clonotype appeared a few times. Here the CDR3 reads CASSLGTENSPLHF. The CDR3 nucleotides read TGCGCCAGCAGCTTGGGGACGGAGAATTCACCCCTCCACTTT. The chain joins TRBV5-1 to TRBJ1-6, with D hard to call. V lost 0 bases to trimming and J lost 7 bases, with 8 bases between them. The CDR3 contains 14 residues. Germline CDR1 is SGHRS and CDR2 is YFSETQ.

The gene calls are TRBV24-1 and TRBJ2-2; possibly TRBD1 for D (5 bases). Germline loops: CDR1 KGHDR, CDR2 SFDVKD. This CDR3 is 16 amino acids long. V was cut by 1 base and J by 4 bases, with 12 bases left in between. CDR3 residues: CATSDFRQGGTGELFF. CDR3 sequence (DNA): TGTGCCACCAGTGATTTTCGTCAGGGTGGCACCGGGGAGCTGTTTTTT.

V usage is TRBV2 and J usage is TRBJ2-3, with TRBD2 matching over 13 bases. The J segment lost 2 bases and the V segment lost 5 bases, leaving 4 bases of the junction unmatched. The CDR3 length is 16 residues. CDR1 is SNHLY, CDR2 FYNNEI, per germline. The CDR3 loop reads CASSRLAGGITDTQYF. The CDR3 nucleotides are TGTGCCAGCAGTAGACTAGCGGGGGGAATCACAGATACGCAGTATTTT. The full variable domain, with the rest looked up from reference TRBV2 and TRBJ2-3, is EPEVTQTPSHQVTQMGQEVILRCVPISNHLYFYWYRQILGQKVEFLVSFYNNEISEKSEIFDDQFSVERPDGSNFTLKIRSTKLEDSAMYFCASSRLAGGITDTQYFGPGTRLTVL.

CDR3 residues: CASSLATGFYGYTF. For the CDR3, the DNA is TGTGCCAGCAGCTTAGCCACGGGTTTCTATGGCTACACCTTC. This chain uses TRBV7-2 with TRBJ1-2, with unresolved D. The CDR3 contains 14 residues. Germline V CDR1 and CDR2: SGHTA, FQGNSA. The V end lost 0 bases, the J end lost 4 bases, and 9 bases lay between the germline ends.

The V and J genes are TRBV5-1 and TRBJ1-2; D is uncertain. Germline V lookup: CDR1 SGHRS, CDR2 YFSETQ. This CDR3 is built from 14 residues. The V gene lost 0 bases and the J gene lost 5 bases, with 11 bases spanning the gap. CDR3 nucleotide sequence: TGCGCCAGCAGCTTGGACCCAGAACTATATGGCTACACCTTC. This gives the protein CASSLDPELYGYTF.

This clonotype was detected only a few times. This chain's CDR3 is CASSSPGLAWETQYF. In DNA form, the CDR3 reads TGTGCCAGCAGCTCCCCGGGACTAGCGTGGGAGACCCAGTACTTC. The V gene is TRBV7-9, the J gene TRBJ2-5; 10 bases fit TRBD2. The trim removed 4 bases at V and 5 bases at J, leaving 7 bases unmatched. The V gene's germline CDR1 is SEHNR and CDR2 FQNEAQ (reference sequence). The CDR3 extends over 15 amino acids.